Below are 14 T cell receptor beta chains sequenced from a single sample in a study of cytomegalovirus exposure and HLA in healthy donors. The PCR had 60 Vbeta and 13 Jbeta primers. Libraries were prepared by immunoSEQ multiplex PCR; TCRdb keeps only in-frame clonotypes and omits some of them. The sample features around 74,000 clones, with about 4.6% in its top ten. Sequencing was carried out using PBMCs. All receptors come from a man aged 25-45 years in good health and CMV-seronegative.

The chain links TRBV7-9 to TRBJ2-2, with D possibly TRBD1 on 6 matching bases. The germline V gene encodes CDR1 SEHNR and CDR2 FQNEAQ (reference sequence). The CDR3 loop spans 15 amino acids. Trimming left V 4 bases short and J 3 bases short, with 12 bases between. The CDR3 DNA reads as TGTGCCAGCAGCTCACAGAGGGGGTACACCGGGGAGCTGTTTTTT. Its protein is CASSSQRGYTGELFF.

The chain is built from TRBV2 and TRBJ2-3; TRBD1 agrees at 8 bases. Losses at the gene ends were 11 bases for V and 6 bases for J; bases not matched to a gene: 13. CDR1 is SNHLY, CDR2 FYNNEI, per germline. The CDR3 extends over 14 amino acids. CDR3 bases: TGTGCCTCCGCCAGGGGGCAATACGGGGATACGCAGTATTTT. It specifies CASARGQYGDTQYF.

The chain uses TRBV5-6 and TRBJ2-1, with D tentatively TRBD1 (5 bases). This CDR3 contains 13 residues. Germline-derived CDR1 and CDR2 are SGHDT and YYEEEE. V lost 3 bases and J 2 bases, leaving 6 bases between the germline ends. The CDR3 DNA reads TGTGCCAGCAGCTCGGACACCTACAATGAGCAGTTCTTC. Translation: CASSSDTYNEQFF.

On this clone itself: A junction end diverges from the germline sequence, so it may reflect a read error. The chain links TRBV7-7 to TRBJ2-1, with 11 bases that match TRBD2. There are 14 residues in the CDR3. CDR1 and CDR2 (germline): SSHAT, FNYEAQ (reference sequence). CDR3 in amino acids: CASSRSGGGHEQFF. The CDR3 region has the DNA TGTGCTAGCAGCCGTAGCGGGGGGGGCCATGAGCAGTTCTTC.

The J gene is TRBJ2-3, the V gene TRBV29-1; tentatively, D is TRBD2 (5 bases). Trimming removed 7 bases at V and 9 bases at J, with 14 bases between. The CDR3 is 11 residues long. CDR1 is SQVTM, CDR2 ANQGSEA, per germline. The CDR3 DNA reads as TGCAGCGGAGGGCCTACGGGGACGCAGTATTTT. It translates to CSGGPTGTQYF.

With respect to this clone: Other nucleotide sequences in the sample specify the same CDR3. The CDR3 region has the DNA TGTGCCAGCAGCGGGGACAGTAACTATGGCTACACCTTC. Translation: CASSGDSNYGYTF. The genes are TRBV2 and TRBJ1-2; 7 bases fit TRBD1. This CDR3 has 13 amino acids. CDR1 is SNHLY, CDR2 FYNNEI, per germline. J lost 1 base, V lost 6 bases, and 2 bases had no gene match.

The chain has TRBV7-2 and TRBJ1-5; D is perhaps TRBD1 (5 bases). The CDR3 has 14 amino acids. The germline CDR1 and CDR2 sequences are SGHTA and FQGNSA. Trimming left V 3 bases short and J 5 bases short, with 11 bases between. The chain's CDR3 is CASSFSGLDQPQHF. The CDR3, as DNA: TGTGCCAGCAGCTTTTCAGGGCTGGATCAGCCCCAGCATTTT.

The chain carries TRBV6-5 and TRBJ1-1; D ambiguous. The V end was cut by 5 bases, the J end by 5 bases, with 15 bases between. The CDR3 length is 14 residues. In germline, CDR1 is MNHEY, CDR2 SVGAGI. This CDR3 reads CASSQRELGTEAFF. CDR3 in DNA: TGTGCCAGCAGTCAGAGGGAACTGGGAACTGAAGCTTTCTTT.

In DNA form, the CDR3 reads TGTGCCAGCAGCGCTCGGACAGGACTGAGCAATCAGCCCCAGCATTTT. It is translated as CASSARTGLSNQPQHF. The chain is built from TRBV9 and TRBJ1-5; 7 bases map to TRBD1. The trim removed 3 bases at V and 1 base at J, leaving 7 bases unmatched. Germline V gene lookup returns CDR1 SGDLS and CDR2 YYNGEE. CDR3 size: 16 residues.

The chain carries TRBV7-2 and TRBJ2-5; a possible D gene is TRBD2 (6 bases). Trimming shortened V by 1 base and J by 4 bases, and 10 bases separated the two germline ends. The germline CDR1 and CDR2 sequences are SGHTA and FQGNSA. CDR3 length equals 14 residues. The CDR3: CASSLVVGGETQYF. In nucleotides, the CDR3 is TGTGCCAGCAGCTTAGTAGTGGGAGGAGAGACCCAGTACTTC.

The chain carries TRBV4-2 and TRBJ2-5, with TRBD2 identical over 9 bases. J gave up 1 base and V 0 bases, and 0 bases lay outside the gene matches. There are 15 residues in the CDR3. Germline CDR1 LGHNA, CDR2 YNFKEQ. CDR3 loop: CASSQERGGQETQYF. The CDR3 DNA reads TGTGCCAGCAGCCAAGAGCGGGGGGGCCAAGAGACCCAGTACTTC.

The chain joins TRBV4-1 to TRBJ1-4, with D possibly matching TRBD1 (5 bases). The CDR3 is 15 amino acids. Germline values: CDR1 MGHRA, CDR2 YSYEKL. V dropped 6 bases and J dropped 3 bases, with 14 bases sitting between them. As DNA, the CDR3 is TGCGCCAGCAGGCGAGTAGGGGTGCCTAATGAAAAACTGTTTTTT. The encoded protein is CASRRVGVPNEKLFF.

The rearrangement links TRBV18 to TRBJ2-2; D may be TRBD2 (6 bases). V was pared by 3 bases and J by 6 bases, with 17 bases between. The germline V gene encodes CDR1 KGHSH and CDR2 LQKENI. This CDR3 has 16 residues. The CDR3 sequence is CASSPREGLSSGELFF. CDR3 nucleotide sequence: TGTGCCAGCTCACCCCGAGAGGGACTCTCTTCCGGGGAGCTGTTTTTT.

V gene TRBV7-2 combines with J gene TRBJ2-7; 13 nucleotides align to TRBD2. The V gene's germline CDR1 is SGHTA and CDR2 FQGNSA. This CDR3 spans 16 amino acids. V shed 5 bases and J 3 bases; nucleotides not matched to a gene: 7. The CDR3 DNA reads TGTGCCAGCAGCCTCGACGGGACTAGCGGGAACTACGAGCAGTACTTC. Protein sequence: CASSLDGTSGNYEQYF.